The 15 T cell receptor beta chains given below trace back to one sample, sequenced in a study of blood T cell repertoires in COVID-19. Assay used: immunoSEQ multiplex PCR; TCRdb lists only in-frame clones, some missing. The sample records approximately 280,000 clones, roughly 89% being singletons. Sequenced input: PBMCs or T cells enriched from blood (not recorded which). The receptors derive from a woman aged 40 to 50 who had recovered from COVID-19.

The chain employs TRBV3-1 (or the pseudogene TRBV3-2) and TRBJ2-5, with 12 bases matching TRBD2. CDR3 length equals 17 residues. Trimming took 1 base from V and 3 from J; bases not matched to a gene: 6. Germline CDR1 LGHDT, CDR2 YNNKEL (reference sequence). CDR3 sequence reads: CASSQAPGLAGEETQYF. CDR3 sequence (DNA): TGTGCCAGCAGCCAAGCTCCGGGACTAGCGGGTGAAGAGACCCAGTACTTC.

This clone was picked up one time. The chain employs TRBV7-6 and TRBJ1-2, with TRBD1 matching 9 bases. The V gene's germline CDR1 is SGHVS and CDR2 FNYEAQ. The CDR3 sequence is 13 residues long. J lost 8 bases, V lost 2 bases, and 3 bases had no gene match. The CDR3 bases are TGTGCCAGCAGCTTATCGACAGGGGGAGGCTACACCTTC. Residues: CASSLSTGGGYTF.

The rearrangement joins TRBV24-1 to TRBJ2-1, with D possibly matching TRBD1 (6 bases). Per germline, CDR1 KGHDR and CDR2 SFDVKD. The germline V and J ends were trimmed by 3 bases and 6 bases, with 8 bases remaining between them. The CDR3 totals 13 residues. The CDR3 region has the DNA TGTGCCACCAGTGATATGGACAGCAATGAGCAGTTCTTC. This codes for CATSDMDSNEQFF.

This chain links TRBV6-2 or TRBV6-3 with TRBJ2-7; maybe TRBD1 (6 bases). The germline V and J ends were trimmed by 0 bases and 7 bases, with 10 bases remaining between them. CDR3 length equals 13 residues. Germline lookup yields CDR1 MNHEY and CDR2 SVGEGT. The CDR3 protein is CASSYSRGWEQYF. The CDR3 nucleotides are TGTGCCAGCAGTTACTCGAGGGGGTGGGAGCAGTACTTC.

Worth noting for this clone: This sample also contains other DNA sequences that code for the same CDR3. The chain has TRBV28 and TRBJ2-1; D gene unclear. CDR3 length: 14 amino acids. The V and J ends lost 3 bases and 2 bases respectively, with 8 bases between them. Germline V gene lookup returns CDR1 MDHEN and CDR2 SYDVKM. The CDR3 DNA reads as TGTGCCAGCAGTTTCCGGTCTGCCTACAATGAGCAGTTCTTC. Translated: CASSFRSAYNEQFF.

J is TRBJ1-1 and V is TRBV6-2 or TRBV6-3; 7 bases fit TRBD1. The CDR3 is 14 amino acids. Unmatched junction bases numbered 5, after V lost 6 bases and J lost 1 base. Germline V gene sequence: CDR1 MNHEY, CDR2 SVGEGT. The CDR3 DNA is TGTGCCAGCAGCTGGAACAGGGGGAACACTGAAGCTTTCTTT. Protein: CASSWNRGNTEAFF.

This clone was seen just once. The chain couples TRBV30 to TRBJ1-1, with 7 bases that match TRBD1. The CDR3 has 14 residues. The V and J ends lost 5 bases and 1 base, in that order; junction bases with no gene match: 7. CDR1 GTSNPN and CDR2 SVGIG come from the germline V gene (reference sequence). In DNA, the CDR3 is TGTGCCTGGGACGTACAGGGGACGAACACTGAAGCTTTCTTT. It specifies CAWDVQGTNTEAFF.

This rearrangement joins TRBV18 to TRBJ1-3; 7 bases line up with TRBD1. V lost 5 bases to trimming and J lost 0 bases; unmatched junction nucleotides: 7. Germline V gene data show CDR1 as KGHSH and CDR2 as LQKENI. The CDR3 has 16 amino acids. CDR3 nucleotide sequence: TGTGCCAGCTCAGCAAGGACAGGCAACTCTGGAAACACCATATATTTT. Protein sequence: CASSARTGNSGNTIYF. The whole variable domain, remainder taken from reference TRBV18 and TRBJ1-3, is NAGVMQNPRHLVRRRGQEARLRCSPMKGHSHVYWYRQLPEEGLKFMVYLQKENIIDESGMPKERFSAEFPKEGPSILRIQQVVRGDSAAYFCASSARTGNSGNTIYFGEGSWLTVV.

V and J are TRBV15 and TRBJ2-5, with TRBD2 identical over 11 bases. After removal of 0 bases from V and 0 bases from J, the junction contained 3 bases not matched to a gene. Per the germline V gene, CDR1 is LNHNV and CDR2 is YYDKDF (reference sequence). This CDR3 region has 17 residues. CDR3 nucleotides: TGTGCCACCAGCAGAGATCTAGCGGGGGGATACCAAGAGACCCAGTACTTC. Protein product: CATSRDLAGGYQETQYF.

V gene TRBV7-2 combines with J gene TRBJ2-2; D gene ambiguous. Trimming removed 7 bases from V and 4 bases from J, with 19 bases in between. Per the germline V gene, CDR1 is SGHTA and CDR2 is FQGNSA. The CDR3 has 16 amino acids. CDR3 region: CASILLVTHGTGELFF. CDR3 sequence (DNA): TGTGCCAGCATCCTCTTAGTAACCCATGGCACCGGGGAGCTGTTTTTT.

V and J are TRBV7-9 and TRBJ2-5; 11 bases fit TRBD2. Germline CDR1 SEHNR, CDR2 FQNEAQ (reference sequence). V dropped 8 bases and J dropped 1; count of bases not matched to a gene: 6. The CDR3 sequence is 15 residues long. The CDR3 sequence: CASGGLAAAQETQYF. Written as DNA, the CDR3 is TGTGCCAGCGGGGGACTAGCGGCCGCCCAAGAGACCCAGTACTTC. The entire variable domain, with the rest obtained from reference TRBV7-9 and TRBJ2-5, is as follows: DTGVSQNPRHKITKRGQNVTFRCDPISEHNRLYWYRQTLGQGPEFLTYFQNEAQLEKSRLLSDRFSAERPKGSFSTLEIQRTEQGDSAMYLCASGGLAAAQETQYFGPGTRLLVL.

The count of this clone is one. The chain links TRBV19 to TRBJ1-5; TRBD1 aligns across 7 bases. CDR1 LNHDA and CDR2 SQIVND come from the germline V gene (reference sequence). Unmatched junction bases numbered 11, after V lost 5 bases and J lost 7 bases. This CDR3 region has 15 residues. CDR3 sequence (DNA): TGTGCCAGTAGTGCCCTACAGGGGTGGGACCAGCCCCAGCATTTT. It encodes CASSALQGWDQPQHF.

This sequence joins TRBV28 and TRBJ2-2; D gene unclear. Per the germline V gene, CDR1 is MDHEN and CDR2 is SYDVKM. This CDR3 is built from 14 residues. Trimming cost V 6 bases and J 5 bases, with 13 bases left between them. CDR3 in amino acids: CASSRTSVTGELFF. CDR3 DNA: TGTGCCAGCAGCCGAACCTCGGTTACCGGGGAGCTGTTTTTT.

DNA for the CDR3: TGTGCCACCAGTGATTTAATCCTGACAGGTCCCTATGGCTATGGCTACACCTTC. This translates into CATSDLILTGPYGYGYTF. The chain joins TRBV24-1 to TRBJ1-2, with D possibly matching TRBD1 (6 bases). This CDR3 spans 18 amino acids. V shed 1 base and J shed 4 bases, with 21 bases lying between them. Germline V lookup: CDR1 KGHDR, CDR2 SFDVKD.

CDR3 bases: TGTGCCACCAGCAGAGATTCAGGGTTGTGGCAGCCCCAGCATTTT. Its translation is CATSRDSGLWQPQHF. This chain links TRBV15 with TRBJ1-5; maybe TRBD1 (5 bases). Looked up from germline, CDR1 is LNHNV and CDR2 is YYDKDF (reference sequence). CDR3 length: 15 residues. V gave up 0 bases and J gave up 7 bases, with 13 bases separating them.